These 27 T cell receptor beta chains were all obtained from the same sample, sequenced in a study of shared clonotypes between healthy human individuals. TCRdb's copy holds only in-frame clones and misses some; the assay was immunoSEQ multiplex PCR. The table includes roughly 2.6 million clones, just over 90% detected once. Input material: naive CD4+ T cells sorted from blood. Subset defined: CD45RA+ positively selected. All receptors come from a man aged 18 to 30 in good health.

V and J are TRBV29-1 and TRBJ1-2, with TRBD1 matching over 7 bases. CDR1 is SQVTM, CDR2 ANQGSEA, per germline. Trimming took 0 bases from V and 4 from J; bases not matched to a gene: 8. CDR3 length equals 15 residues. The DNA of the CDR3 is TGCAGCGTTGAAGACCGGGACAGTGGAGTCTATGGCTACACCTTC. Amino acids: CSVEDRDSGVYGYTF.

The V and J genes are TRBV5-4 and TRBJ2-2; 9 bases fit TRBD1. CDR3 length equals 16 residues. V was clipped by 2 bases and J by 7 bases; unmatched bases: 9. Germline values: CDR1 SGHNT, CDR2 YYREEE (reference sequence). In DNA, the CDR3 is TGTGCCAGCAGCTTCACCGGGACAGGGAGTAACGGGGAGCTGTTTTTT. Translated, it gives CASSFTGTGSNGELFF.

The chain recombines TRBV30 with TRBJ1-1; 7 nucleotides align to TRBD1. V lost 1 base and J lost 0; bases outside the gene matches: 5. The CDR3 runs 15 residues. Germline V CDR1 and CDR2: GTSNPN, SVGIG (reference sequence). CDR3 region: CAWSAQDRVNTEAFF. CDR3 DNA: TGTGCCTGGAGTGCCCAAGACAGGGTGAACACTGAAGCTTTCTTT.

The V and J genes are TRBV25-1 and TRBJ2-2, with TRBD2 identical over 11 bases. Trimming took 6 bases from V and 6 from J; bases not matched to a gene: 6. Germline V CDR1 and CDR2: MGHDK, SYGVNS. The CDR3 spans 15 residues. CDR3: CASRHSGRDAGELFF. CDR3 bases: TGTGCCAGCAGGCATAGCGGGAGGGACGCCGGGGAGCTGTTTTTT. The full variable domain, rest sourced from reference TRBV25-1 and TRBJ2-2, is EADIYQTPRYLVIGTGKKITLECSQTMGHDKMYWYQQDPGMELHLIHYSYGVNSTEKGDLSSESTVSRIRTEHFPLTLESARPSHTSQYLCASRHSGRDAGELFFGEGSRLTVL.

The V gene is TRBV6-5, the J gene TRBJ2-3; D not resolved. Germline V gene lookup returns CDR1 MNHEY and CDR2 SVGAGI. The CDR3 consists of 15 residues. Trimming pared 2 bases from V and 1 base from J, leaving 10 bases between. CDR3 nucleotides: TGTGCCAGCAGTTACAAGGGTGTGGGCACAGATACGCAGTATTTT. It translates to CASSYKGVGTDTQYF.

The chain joins TRBV30 to TRBJ2-3; 7 bases line up with TRBD2. The ends lost 1 base at V and 0 bases at J; junction bases unmatched: 7. Germline CDR1 and CDR2: GTSNPN and SVGIG (reference sequence). The length of the CDR3 is 16 residues. The CDR3 coding sequence is TGTGCCTGGAGTGGGTGGCGCGGGAGTAGCACAGATACGCAGTATTTT. This gives the protein CAWSGWRGSSTDTQYF.

This clone has only a few counts. This chain joins TRBV30 and TRBJ1-1; D not certain. Trimming left V 0 bases short and J 7 bases short, with 15 bases between. The CDR3 consists of 14 residues. Germline V gene data show CDR1 as GTSNPN and CDR2 as SVGIG (reference sequence). This CDR3 is CAWSVSRLSLEAFF. The CDR3 nucleotides read TGTGCCTGGAGTGTTAGCCGTCTATCTCTTGAAGCTTTCTTT.

The V gene is TRBV7-9, the J gene TRBJ1-5; D gene ambiguous. Trimming stripped 6 bases from V and 4 bases from J, with 13 bases between. Germline CDR1 and CDR2: SEHNR and FQNEAQ (reference sequence). This CDR3 comprises 14 residues. The CDR3 is CASSPGRPNQPQHF. The CDR3 region has the DNA TGTGCCAGCAGTCCAGGACGGCCTAATCAGCCCCAGCATTTT.

The chain couples TRBV21-1 to TRBJ1-1; the D segment call TRBD1 is taken from the table without a DNA check. TRBV21-1 is given as a pseudogene. This CDR3 has 15 residues. CDR3 protein: CASSKGTGANTEAFF. CDR3 nucleotides: TGTGCCAGCAGCAAAGGGACAGGGGCGAACACTGAAGCTTTCTTT.

This sequence joins TRBV7-2 and TRBJ1-5; tentative D call: TRBD1 (5 bases). The CDR3 length is 16 residues. Germline CDR1 reads SGHTA; CDR2 reads FQGNSA. V lost 5 bases to trimming and J lost 2 bases, with 16 bases between them. This CDR3 is CASSPEPGNGNQPQHF. The DNA for the CDR3 is TGTGCCAGCAGCCCCGAACCAGGGAACGGCAATCAGCCCCAGCATTTT.

The J gene is TRBJ2-6, the V gene TRBV2, with no clear D. The CDR3 loop spans 16 amino acids. V lost 2 bases, J lost 0 bases, and 8 bases lay in between. Germline CDR1 SNHLY, CDR2 FYNNEI. The CDR3 DNA is TGTGCCAGCAGTGAAAGGGCACTCTCTGGGGCCAACGTCCTGACTTTC. Protein sequence: CASSERALSGANVLTF.

As concerns this clone: The sample contains more than one DNA sequence encoding this CDR3. The chain employs TRBV5-1 and TRBJ2-6; D gene uncertain. The CDR3 contains 15 residues. Germline lookup yields CDR1 SGHRS and CDR2 YFSETQ. The ends were cut back, 4 bases at V and 0 bases at J, with 8 bases in the middle. CDR3 protein: CASSLGSSGANVLTF. CDR3 bases: TGCGCCAGCAGCCTTGGGTCCTCTGGGGCCAACGTCCTGACTTTC.

This rearrangement joins TRBV30 to TRBJ1-6; D might be TRBD1 (5 bases). V was pared by 3 bases and J by 11 bases, with 11 bases between. The CDR3 contains 12 residues. CDR1 is GTSNPN, CDR2 SVGIG, per germline (reference sequence). In DNA form, the CDR3 reads TGTGCCTGGAGACCCCAGGGAACACCCCTCCACTTT. Translating it yields CAWRPQGTPLHF.

The chain combines TRBV2 with TRBJ1-2; maybe TRBD1 (6 bases). Trimming stripped 3 bases from V and 8 bases from J, with 13 bases between. This CDR3 is built from 13 residues. Per the germline V gene, CDR1 is SNHLY and CDR2 is FYNNEI. Written as DNA, the CDR3 is TGTGCCAGCAGTGATTCGGGGGCAACGGGCTACACCTTC. Translated: CASSDSGATGYTF.

V and J are TRBV7-3 and TRBJ2-1; D is unresolved. V gave up 2 bases and J gave up 4 bases, with 3 bases separating them. This CDR3 contains 12 residues. Germline CDR1 and CDR2: SGHTA and FQGTGA. CDR3 in DNA: TGTGCCAGCAGCTTAGGGTACAATGAGCAGTTCTTC. Translating it yields CASSLGYNEQFF.

A note on this clone: This specimen includes other DNA sequences encoding the same CDR3. J is TRBJ2-7 and V is TRBV5-8; 7 positions agree with TRBD1. The trim removed 4 bases at V and 3 bases at J, leaving 4 bases unmatched. Germline values: CDR1 SGHTS, CDR2 YDEGEE. This CDR3 contains 13 residues. CDR3 sequence: CASSRDRLYEQYF. Written as DNA, the CDR3 is TGTGCCAGCAGCAGGGACAGACTCTACGAGCAGTACTTC.

J is TRBJ1-2 and V is TRBV5-6; TRBD1 matches 8 bases. The CDR3 is 14 residues long. The V and J ends lost 4 bases and 2 bases, in that order; junction bases with no gene match: 4. Looked up from germline, CDR1 is SGHDT and CDR2 is YYEEEE. CDR3 in DNA: TGTGCCAGCAGCCCGGGACAGGAAAACTATGGCTACACCTTC. Protein product: CASSPGQENYGYTF.

The V call is TRBV5-5, the J call TRBJ2-7; no clear D. This CDR3 spans 12 amino acids. The germline V and J ends were trimmed by 3 bases and 2 bases, with 6 bases remaining between them. Germline CDR1 SGHKS, CDR2 YYEKEE (reference sequence). The CDR3 here is CASSSTPYEQYF. In DNA form, the CDR3 reads TGTGCCAGCAGCTCCACCCCCTACGAGCAGTACTTC.

The J gene is TRBJ2-3, the V gene TRBV30, with 8 bases aligning to TRBD2. The CDR3 is 15 residues long. J was trimmed by 0 bases and V by 4 bases; bases with no gene match: 6. The V gene's germline CDR1 is GTSNPN and CDR2 SVGIG (reference sequence). In nucleotides, the CDR3 is TGTGCCTGGACCCCATCGGGGGGGAGCACAGATACGCAGTATTTT. This encodes CAWTPSGGSTDTQYF.

The rearrangement links TRBV5-4 to TRBJ1-1, with D possibly TRBD1 on 6 matching bases. Germline V CDR1 and CDR2: SGHNT, YYREEE (reference sequence). This CDR3 region has 14 residues. V dropped 2 bases and J dropped 4 bases, with 12 bases sitting between them. CDR3 protein: CASSLQGPSTEAFF. CDR3 nucleotides: TGTGCCAGCAGCTTACAGGGCCCTTCCACTGAAGCTTTCTTT.

The chain employs TRBV7-9 and TRBJ1-1, with 12 positions matching TRBD1. CDR3 length: 16 amino acids. The germline CDR1 and CDR2 sequences are SEHNR and FQNEAQ (reference sequence). V lost 5 bases to trimming and J lost 1 base; unmatched junction nucleotides: 5. The CDR3 sequence: CASSPGQGARNTEAFF. The CDR3, as DNA: TGTGCCAGCAGCCCGGGACAGGGGGCTCGGAACACTGAAGCTTTCTTT.

This rearrangement joins TRBV6-1 to TRBJ2-1; D uncertain. CDR1 MNHNS and CDR2 SASEGT come from the germline V gene. V was pared by 7 bases and J by 4 bases, with 5 bases between. This CDR3 has 11 residues. CDR3 amino acids: CASTNYNEQFF. The CDR3 nucleotides read TGTGCCAGCACAAATTACAATGAGCAGTTCTTC.

The rearrangement links TRBV7-2 to TRBJ2-5; 7 bases are shared with TRBD2. V shed 4 bases, J shed 4 bases, and the junction held 6 bases outside the gene matches. The CDR3 spans 14 residues. Germline lookup yields CDR1 SGHTA and CDR2 FQGNSA. The CDR3 protein is CASSSGLVGETQYF. For the CDR3, the DNA is TGTGCCAGCAGCTCTGGACTAGTCGGAGAGACCCAGTACTTC.

V is TRBV27 and J is TRBJ2-7; D is possibly TRBD2 (7 bases). Looked up from germline, CDR1 is MNHEY and CDR2 is SMNVEV (reference sequence). There are 15 residues in the CDR3. Trimming took 2 bases from V and 2 from J, leaving 13 bases between them. CDR3 in amino acids: CASSLGGGPTYEQYF. CDR3 bases: TGTGCCAGCAGTTTAGGCGGGGGCCCTACCTACGAGCAGTACTTC.

The DNA for the CDR3 is TGTGCTAGTGGTTTGGTTCCGGGACAGGGGCACAATGAGCAGTTCTTC. It encodes CASGLVPGQGHNEQFF. The J gene is TRBJ2-1, the V gene TRBV12-5, with 10 bases that match TRBD1. The CDR3 runs 16 residues. The V gene end was trimmed by 0 bases and the J gene end by 5 bases; junction bases not matched to a gene: 4. Germline loops: CDR1 LGHNT, CDR2 FRNRAP.

The chain uses TRBV7-3 and TRBJ1-1; no clear D gene. Germline V gene data show CDR1 as SGHTA and CDR2 as FQGTGA. The CDR3 runs to 13 residues. The V end lost 4 bases, the J end lost 1 base, and 7 bases lay between the germline ends. The CDR3 region is CASSWTANTEAFF. As DNA, the CDR3 is TGTGCCAGCAGCTGGACGGCGAACACTGAAGCTTTCTTT. The whole variable domain, remainder taken from reference TRBV7-3 and TRBJ1-1, is GAGVSQTPSNKVTEKGKYVELRCDPISGHTALYWYRQSLGQGPEFLIYFQGTGAADDSGLPNDRFFAVRPEGSVSTLKIQRTERGDSAVYLCASSWTANTEAFFGQGTRLTVV.

On this clone: This sample includes further DNA sequences coding for the same CDR3. The chain links TRBV7-9 to TRBJ2-1, with 14 bases lining up with TRBD2. Germline V lookup: CDR1 SEHNR, CDR2 FQNEAQ (reference sequence). With 5 bases clipped from V and 9 bases from J, the junction kept 9 bases outside the gene matches. This CDR3 has 16 residues. The CDR3 DNA reads as TGTGCCAGCAGCCCGCCGGGACTAGCGGGAGTTGGTGAGCAGTTCTTC. Amino acid sequence: CASSPPGLAGVGEQFF.